These 2 T cell receptor beta chains were sequenced from one sample in a study of Tregs in tolerant kidney transplant recipients. Related graft donors supplied nonmyeloablative bone marrow transplants, and mixed chimerism was transient. Libraries were prepared by immunoSEQ multiplex PCR; TCRdb keeps only in-frame clonotypes and omits some of them. The data show about 22,000 clones, with approximately 84% seen just once and over 20% held by the top ten. The material was CD8+ T cells from blood (PBMCs), obtained 6 months after the transplant. The receptors derive from a human patient who received a combined kidney and bone marrow transplant. Some T cells could come from the graft donor.

The V call is TRBV7-9, the J call TRBJ2-7, with 7 bases lining up with TRBD2. V shed 8 bases, J shed 5 bases, and the junction held 9 bases outside the gene matches. Germline CDR1 and CDR2: SEHNR and FQNEAQ (reference sequence). There are 13 residues in the CDR3. The CDR3 DNA follows: TGTGCCAGCCGCCCGGGGGGTATCCACGAGCAGTACTTC. Translating gives CASRPGGIHEQYF.

In this sample, this clone turned up once. The chain carries TRBV11-3 and TRBJ1-2; 8 bases match TRBD1. V shed 1 base, J shed 6 bases, and the junction held 7 bases outside the gene matches. CDR3 size: 15 residues. Germline loops: CDR1 SGHNT, CDR2 YENEEA. CDR3 region: CASSLGGQALDGYTF. The CDR3, as DNA: TGTGCCAGCAGCTTAGGGGGACAGGCTCTCGATGGCTACACCTTC.